Below are 17 T cell receptor beta chains sequenced from a single sample in a study of cytomegalovirus exposure and HLA in healthy donors. The PCR made use of 60 Vbeta and 13 Jbeta primers. Sequenced by immunoSEQ multiplex PCR; TCRdb stores in-frame clones only, minus some. Of 40,000 to 55,000 clones listed, around 74% were seen once; the top ten hold about 6%. Material: PBMCs. The receptors come from a man aged 25-45 years in good health and CMV-seronegative.

J is TRBJ2-7 and V is TRBV10-3; tentative D call: TRBD1 (6 bases). Trimming took 3 bases from V and 0 from J, leaving 9 bases between them. CDR1 is ENHRY, CDR2 SYGVKD, per germline. CDR3 length: 14 amino acids. The CDR3 here is CAISEQGNSYEQYF. The CDR3 DNA sequence: TGTGCCATCAGTGAACAGGGTAACTCCTACGAGCAGTACTTC.

The chain combines TRBV6-5 with TRBJ2-7; TRBD1 aligns across 9 bases. This CDR3 is 12 amino acids long. The germline CDR1 and CDR2 sequences are MNHEY and SVGAGI. The ends lost 5 bases at V and 12 bases at J; junction bases unmatched: 8. The CDR3 bases are TGTGCCAGCAGTACGAGACAGGGGGGACTGTACTTC. This codes for CASSTRQGGLYF.

The chain combines TRBV5-1 with TRBJ2-5, with 8 bases identical to TRBD2. The CDR3 sequence is 15 residues long. V shed 6 bases, J shed 2 bases, and the junction held 9 bases outside the gene matches. Germline-derived CDR1 and CDR2 are SGHRS and YFSETQ. This CDR3 reads CASKRAGGPQETQYF. The DNA for the CDR3 is TGCGCCAGCAAGCGGGCGGGGGGTCCACAAGAGACCCAGTACTTC. Together with reference TRBV5-1 and TRBJ2-5, the CDR3 gives the full variable domain: KAGVTQTPRYLIKTRGQQVTLSCSPISGHRSVSWYQQTPGQGLQFLFEYFSETQRNKGNFPGRFSGRQFSNSRSEMNVSTLELGDSALYLCASKRAGGPQETQYFGPGTRLLVL.

The chain joins TRBV30 to TRBJ2-2, with 15 bases matching TRBD2. V shed 5 bases, J shed 4 bases, and the junction held 5 bases outside the gene matches. The length of the CDR3 is 16 residues. Per the germline V gene, CDR1 is GTSNPN and CDR2 is SVGIG (reference sequence). CDR3 DNA: TGTGCCTGGGACGGGACTAGCGGGAGGTCCACCGGGGAGCTGTTTTTT. Its translation is CAWDGTSGRSTGELFF.

The chain combines TRBV5-1 with TRBJ1-2, with 7 bases that match TRBD1. This CDR3 has 15 residues. Trimming removed 2 bases from V and 7 bases from J; junction bases left unmatched: 11. Germline CDR1 reads SGHRS; CDR2 reads YFSETQ. This CDR3 is CASSFQPGQSFGYTF. The CDR3 DNA sequence: TGCGCCAGCAGCTTTCAACCGGGACAGTCCTTTGGCTACACCTTC. Drawing the rest from reference TRBV5-1 and TRBJ1-2, the complete variable domain is KAGVTQTPRYLIKTRGQQVTLSCSPISGHRSVSWYQQTPGQGLQFLFEYFSETQRNKGNFPGRFSGRQFSNSRSEMNVSTLELGDSALYLCASSFQPGQSFGYTFGSGTRLTVV.

This clone was observed a single time. This chain links TRBV5-1 with TRBJ2-1; 13 nucleotides match TRBD2. The V gene end was trimmed by 4 bases and the J gene end by 8 bases; junction bases not matched to a gene: 9. This CDR3 spans 16 amino acids. CDR1 is SGHRS, CDR2 YFSETQ, per germline. CDR3 bases: TGCGCCAGCAGCATAGGGACTAGCGGGAAGATGGATGAGCAGTTCTTC. Translating gives CASSIGTSGKMDEQFF.

The chain is built from TRBV6-5 and TRBJ2-3; 7 bases fit TRBD1. V dropped 6 bases and J dropped 1; count of bases not matched to a gene: 4. Germline assignment: CDR1 MNHEY and CDR2 SVGAGI. The length of the CDR3 is 14 residues. CDR3 nucleotides: TGTGCCAGCAGAAGGGGGCCGGGCACAGATACGCAGTATTTT. Its translation is CASRRGPGTDTQYF.

V usage is TRBV5-6 and J usage is TRBJ2-3; unclear D gene. The germline CDR1 and CDR2 sequences are SGHDT and YYEEEE. The CDR3 is 12 amino acids. V dropped 4 bases and J dropped 2 bases, with 5 bases sitting between them. The CDR3 region has the DNA TGTGCCAGCAGCATAAACACAGATACGCAGTATTTT. Protein sequence: CASSINTDTQYF. The entire variable domain, with the rest obtained from reference TRBV5-6 and TRBJ2-3, is as follows: DAGVTQSPTHLIKTRGQQVTLRCSPKSGHDTVSWYQQALGQGPQFIFQYYEEEERQRGNFPDRFSGHQFPNYSSELNVNALLLGDSALYLCASSINTDTQYFGPGTRLTVL.

V gene TRBV28 combines with J gene TRBJ1-2; 7 bases line up with TRBD1. The CDR3 is 12 amino acids. Germline values: CDR1 MDHEN, CDR2 SYDVKM. The V segment lost 10 bases and the J segment 2 bases; nucleotides outside the gene matches: 4. The CDR3, as DNA: TGTGCCACCCAACAGGGGAACTATGGCTACACCTTC. It yields the protein CATQQGNYGYTF.

The chain combines TRBV5-4 with TRBJ1-3, with D uncertain. Trimming took off 4 bases at V and 1 base at J, with 6 bases between the two ends. The CDR3 spans 13 residues. CDR1 is SGHNT, CDR2 YYREEE, per germline (reference sequence). The CDR3 here is CASSPLSGNTIYF. The CDR3 DNA reads TGTGCCAGCAGCCCCCTTTCTGGAAACACCATATATTTT.

The V gene is TRBV5-4, the J gene TRBJ1-2; D remains unclear. Trimming shortened V by 1 base and J by 7 bases, and 11 bases separated the two germline ends. Germline loops: CDR1 SGHNT, CDR2 YYREEE (reference sequence). This CDR3 has 13 amino acids. The CDR3 nucleotides are TGTGCCAGCAGCTTGCCCCCAACTGCTGGCTACACCTTC. Amino acid sequence: CASSLPPTAGYTF.

The chain joins TRBV7-9 to TRBJ2-7; unclear D gene. This CDR3 has 12 residues. Germline lookup yields CDR1 SEHNR and CDR2 FQNEAQ (reference sequence). With 4 bases removed from V and 4 bases from J, the gap between germline ends came to 8 bases. CDR3 sequence: CASSSQVYEQYF. In DNA form, the CDR3 reads TGTGCCAGCAGCTCCCAGGTTTACGAGCAGTACTTC.

This chain connects TRBV30 to TRBJ1-3; unclear D gene. V was shortened by 1 base and J by 4 bases, with 5 bases between the two germline ends. This CDR3 spans 12 amino acids. Per germline, CDR1 GTSNPN and CDR2 SVGIG (reference sequence). CDR3 nucleotide sequence: TGTGCCTGGAGTGGCGGCGGAAACACCATATATTTT. This sequence encodes CAWSGGGNTIYF.

Only a few counts were recorded for this clone. The V and J genes are TRBV14 and TRBJ1-2; unclear D gene. V was shortened by 0 bases and J by 6 bases, with 17 bases between the two germline ends. The CDR3 is made up of 16 amino acids. Germline V CDR1 and CDR2: SGHDN, FVKESK. In DNA form, the CDR3 reads TGTGCCAGCAGCCAAGAAGGTAGAGGCGGCTGGGATGGCTACACCTTC. Translation gives CASSQEGRGGWDGYTF.

The CDR3 loop is CASSPRLAGGPFYEQYF. The CDR3 coding sequence is TGTGCCAGCAGCCCCCGACTAGCGGGAGGGCCTTTCTACGAGCAGTACTTC. The gene calls are TRBV11-2 and TRBJ2-7; TRBD2 aligns across 14 bases. V was pared by 5 bases and J by 3 bases, with 9 bases of the junction left unmatched. The CDR3 totals 17 residues. The germline CDR1 and CDR2 sequences are SGHAT and FQNNGV.

The chain employs TRBV19 and TRBJ2-7; no clear D. The CDR3 runs to 10 residues. V dropped 8 bases and J dropped 3 bases, with 5 bases sitting between them. Germline CDR1 is LNHDA and CDR2 is SQIVND (reference sequence). The CDR3 DNA is TGTGCCAGTGGAGTCTACGAGCAGTACTTC. Amino acid sequence: CASGVYEQYF.

J is TRBJ1-1 and V is TRBV6-4; 11 positions agree with TRBD1. The CDR3 has 13 residues. The V segment lost 6 bases and the J segment 8 bases; nucleotides outside the gene matches: 5. Looked up from germline, CDR1 is MRHNA and CDR2 is SNTAGT. This CDR3 is CASRGTGGHEAFF. CDR3 in DNA: TGTGCCAGCAGGGGGACAGGGGGACACGAAGCTTTCTTT.